These 21 T cell receptor beta chains came from one sample sequenced in a study of vaccination effects on CD4 cells after COVID-19 (dated by TCRdb to between 2021 and 2023). No cognate antigen is known for these TCRs. After roughly 11 days of culture, CD4+ T cells were isolated with the EasySep CD4+ T cell isolation kit. Libraries were constructed by the immunoSEQ multiplex PCR assay. TCRdb carries this immuneACCESS record with in-frame sequences only. Its versions omit some clonotypes, under half of them owing to an unresolved V gene in the studies checked, with the rest unexplained. This sample comprises roughly 29,000 clones, around three fifths of them detected only once. The ten largest account for about 9.8% of the sample. The sample here was CD4+ T cells from PBMCs cultured without peptide, taken before COVID-19 vaccination. The receptors derive from a human donor who received a COVID-19 vaccine.

The CDR3 protein is CASSFEGRNIQYF. The DNA of the CDR3 is TGTGCCAGCAGTTTCGAGGGGAGGAACATTCAGTACTTC. This chain uses TRBV12-3 or TRBV12-4 with TRBJ2-4; D is perhaps TRBD2 (6 bases). The CDR3 totals 13 residues. V gave up 3 bases and J gave up 7 bases, with 10 bases separating them.

This chain links TRBV28 with TRBJ1-2; D remains unclear. The CDR3 runs to 13 residues. Trimming removed 2 bases from V and 7 bases from J, with 11 bases in between. Germline V lookup: CDR1 MDHEN, CDR2 SYDVKM. Here the CDR3 DNA reads TGTGCCAGCAGTTTAGAGGACGGAGCTGGCTACACCTTC. Residues: CASSLEDGAGYTF.

The sample holds a few counts of this clone. One junction end does not reproduce the germline sequence, and a read error may be involved. The chain employs TRBV6-5 and TRBJ1-2; 7 nucleotides line up with TRBD1. CDR3 length: 14 amino acids. Germline lookup yields CDR1 MNHEY and CDR2 SVGAGI. CDR3 coding DNA: TGTGCCAGCACTTACAGGGGAAGTCGGTATGGCTACACCTTC. Translation gives CASTYRGSRYGYTF.

In DNA form, the CDR3 reads TGCAGCGAAATAGCGGGAGGGCTCTACAATGAGCAGTTCTTC. It yields the protein CSEIAGGLYNEQFF. The rearrangement links TRBV29-1 to TRBJ2-1; 11 positions agree with TRBD2. V lost 7 bases to trimming and J lost 3 bases; unmatched junction nucleotides: 5. This CDR3 comprises 14 residues. Germline loops: CDR1 SQVTM, CDR2 ANQGSEA.

The chain employs TRBV5-1 and TRBJ1-1; D not resolved. The V gene's germline CDR1 is SGHRS and CDR2 YFSETQ. V lost 5 bases and J 4 bases, leaving 12 bases between the germline ends. This CDR3 contains 13 residues. CDR3 sequence (DNA): TGCGCCAGCAGGTCTAGGTGGGGCACTGAAGCTTTCTTT. It codes for CASRSRWGTEAFF.

The chain recombines TRBV6-4 with TRBJ1-2; weak D call: TRBD1 (5 bases). Germline CDR1 and CDR2: MRHNA and SNTAGT. V was pared by 3 bases and J by 4 bases, with 9 bases between. This CDR3 is built from 13 residues. The CDR3 reads CASSETGLYGYTF. CDR3 nucleotides: TGTGCCAGCAGTGAAACGGGACTCTATGGCTACACCTTC.

The chain combines TRBV18 with TRBJ2-5; 7 bases fit TRBD1. V gave up 4 bases and J gave up 3 bases; unmatched junction bases: 5. Germline CDR1 reads KGHSH; CDR2 reads LQKENI. The CDR3 length is 14 residues. The chain's CDR3 is CASSRGQFKETQYF. CDR3 nucleotide sequence: TGTGCCAGCTCACGGGGACAGTTTAAAGAGACCCAGTACTTC.

The genes are TRBV18 and TRBJ2-2; possibly TRBD1 for D (6 bases). CDR1 is KGHSH and CDR2 is LQKENI in the germline V gene. CDR3 length: 15 amino acids. Trimming removed 1 base from V and 1 base from J, with 7 bases in between. The CDR3 bases are TGTGCCAGCTCACCACTCAGGGGGAACACCGGGGAGCTGTTTTTT. Translated: CASSPLRGNTGELFF.

V gene TRBV6-5 combines with J gene TRBJ2-3, with D perhaps TRBD1 or TRBD2 (5 bases each). Germline V lookup: CDR1 MNHEY, CDR2 SVGAGI. The CDR3 loop spans 15 amino acids. The V gene lost 7 bases and the J gene lost 0 bases, with 14 bases spanning the gap. This CDR3 is CASTRGGASTDTQYF. Written as DNA, the CDR3 is TGTGCCAGCACCCGGGGTGGGGCTAGCACAGATACGCAGTATTTT.

The CDR3 coding sequence is TGTGCCAGCAAAGGGCCCCCGGACAGAAATTCACCCCTCCACTTT. It encodes CASKGPPDRNSPLHF. The chain has TRBV6-5 and TRBJ1-6; D possibly corresponds to TRBD1 (6 bases). The V and J ends lost 7 bases and 7 bases respectively, with 17 bases between them. The CDR3 is 15 amino acids. Per the germline V gene, CDR1 is MNHEY and CDR2 is SVGAGI.

The chain couples TRBV18 to TRBJ2-2; 9 nucleotides line up with TRBD1. CDR3 length: 16 amino acids. V lost 3 bases, J lost 2 bases, and 4 bases stayed unmatched. Germline values: CDR1 KGHSH, CDR2 LQKENI. CDR3: CASSPPTGGNTGELFF. CDR3 DNA: TGTGCCAGCTCACCTCCGACAGGGGGTAACACCGGGGAGCTGTTTTTT.

The chain recombines TRBV7-9 with TRBJ2-1, with a possible D match to TRBD2 (7 bases). V lost 5 bases and J lost 0, with 23 bases in between. The length of the CDR3 is 19 residues. CDR1 and CDR2 from the germline V gene are SEHNR and FQNEAQ (reference sequence). The CDR3 region has the DNA TGTGCCAGCAGCGGAAGCTTAGGGGGGGGAGGGAGCTCCTACAATGAGCAGTTCTTC. Translating gives CASSGSLGGGGSSYNEQFF.

The chain couples TRBV6-6 to TRBJ1-1; D is undetermined. Trimming shortened V by 5 bases and J by 1 base, and 17 bases separated the two germline ends. Germline V gives CDR1 MNHNY, CDR2 SVGAGI (reference sequence). There are 16 residues in the CDR3. The CDR3 nucleotides are TGTGCCAGCAGTCCCTTCGGAGGCCCCAGGAACACTGAAGCTTTCTTT. Protein product: CASSPFGGPRNTEAFF.

The V gene is TRBV12-3 or TRBV12-4, the J gene TRBJ2-7, with no clear D. Trimming stripped 6 bases from V and 7 bases from J, with 10 bases between. The CDR3 length is 11 residues. The CDR3: CASSPSVEQYF. The CDR3 bases are TGTGCCAGCAGCCCATCTGTGGAGCAGTACTTC.

The chain combines TRBV27 with TRBJ2-7; D assignment may be TRBD1 or TRBD2 (5 bases each). Germline V gives CDR1 MNHEY, CDR2 SMNVEV (reference sequence). The CDR3 spans 14 residues. The germline V and J ends were trimmed by 0 bases and 2 bases, with 8 bases remaining between them. The CDR3 nucleotides are TGTGCCAGCAGTTTATCGGGGGAAACCTACGAGCAGTACTTC. It encodes CASSLSGETYEQYF.

The chain combines TRBV7-9 with TRBJ1-3; TRBD1 aligns across 7 bases. The CDR3 loop spans 15 amino acids. CDR1 is SEHNR and CDR2 is FQNEAQ in the germline V gene (reference sequence). Germline trimming cut 5 bases from V and 0 bases from J; bases unmatched to any gene: 4. The CDR3: CASSPGQSSGNTIYF. DNA for the CDR3: TGTGCCAGCAGCCCGGGACAGAGCTCTGGAAACACCATATATTTT.

CDR3 bases: TGTGCCAGCTCACCACGGATCGGGGACGAGTACAATGAGCAGTTCTTC. Amino acids: CASSPRIGDEYNEQFF. V and J are TRBV18 and TRBJ2-1; D is tentatively TRBD1 or TRBD2 (5 bases each). Germline-derived CDR1 and CDR2 are KGHSH and LQKENI. Trimming took 1 base from V and 4 from J, leaving 14 bases between them. The CDR3 runs 16 residues. Combining the CDR3 with reference TRBV18 and TRBJ2-1 gives the whole variable domain NAGVMQNPRHLVRRRGQEARLRCSPMKGHSHVYWYRQLPEEGLKFMVYLQKENIIDESGMPKERFSAEFPKEGPSILRIQQVVRGDSAAYFCASSPRIGDEYNEQFFGPGTRLTVL.

The CDR3 region is CASSLSSGGTGALEQYF. As DNA, the CDR3 is TGTGCCAGCAGCTTGTCGTCGGGCGGGACAGGAGCCCTCGAGCAGTACTTC. This chain joins TRBV5-4 and TRBJ2-7, with 8 bases fitting TRBD1. The germline CDR1 and CDR2 sequences are SGHNT and YYREEE (reference sequence). The CDR3 runs to 17 residues. V gave up 1 base and J gave up 6 bases; unmatched junction bases: 15.

The CDR3 DNA sequence: TGTGCCAGTAGTATGTTGTTGGGGCGCAGGGACACCGGGGAGCTGTTTTTT. Its protein product is CASSMLLGRRDTGELFF. The V and J genes are TRBV19 and TRBJ2-2; weak D call: TRBD1 (5 bases). The CDR3 consists of 17 residues. Germline CDR1 and CDR2: LNHDA and SQIVND (reference sequence). With 3 bases removed from V and 3 bases from J, the gap between germline ends came to 17 bases.

The chain links TRBV25-1 to TRBJ1-2, with 7 nucleotides matching TRBD1. CDR1 MGHDK and CDR2 SYGVNS come from the germline V gene. The CDR3 is made up of 14 amino acids. Unmatched junction bases numbered 12, after V lost 6 bases and J lost 8 bases. This chain's CDR3 is CASSSALTGDGYTF. DNA of the CDR3: TGTGCCAGCAGCTCCGCCCTAACAGGGGACGGCTACACCTTC.

J is TRBJ1-2 and V is TRBV5-1, with no clear D. CDR1 is SGHRS, CDR2 YFSETQ, per germline. The CDR3 runs 15 residues. Trimming removed 0 bases from V and 4 bases from J, with 13 bases in between. The CDR3 DNA reads as TGCGCCAGCAGCTTGGGTGTGGGTAGTATCTATGGCTACACCTTC. This encodes CASSLGVGSIYGYTF.